This T cell receptor beta chain was identified during a study of Graves' ophthalmopathy and Graves' hyperthyroidism. Germline values: CDR1 MGHRA, CDR2 YSYEKL. This CDR3 is 16 amino acids long. V shed 3 bases and J 7 bases; nucleotides not matched to a gene: 6. The stable label applied to hyperthyroidism with no ophthalmopathy within 18 months of follow-up. Each hyperthyroidism patient was newly diagnosed, with under 2 months' duration, and aged 18 to 65. The study amplified TCR beta CDR3 regions using RNA transcripts. HTBI primers served in a first-round RT-PCR, which a second-round multiplex PCR followed. TCRdb processed the multiplex PCR reads anew with MiXCR; each CDR3 protein has one entry. The sample lists hundreds of thousands of distinct CDR3 sequences; over 20% were seen once.

The sample taken for sequencing was peripheral blood. The source is a woman between 18 and 30 years old with stable Graves' hyperthyroidism. Some clones in this sample may be carry-over from other donors' samples. The rearrangement uses TRBV4-1 and TRBJ2-4, with 13 bases that match TRBD2. The CDR3 here is CASSQPGTSGMNIQYF. DNA for the CDR3: TGCGCCAGCAGCCAGCCCGGGACTAGCGGGATGAACATTCAGTACTTC.